Listed below are T cell receptor beta chains from one sample, sequenced in a study of Graves' ophthalmopathy and Graves' hyperthyroidism. TCRdb reprocessed the multiplex PCR reads with MiXCR, giving one entry per CDR3 protein. The table shows fewer than 70,000 distinct CDR3 sequences, with under 55% occurring only once. Input material: peripheral blood. These receptors were collected from an adult woman with Graves' ophthalmopathy. CDR3s include the opening cysteine and the closing phenylalanine or tryptophan.

V	J	CDR3
TRBV11-2	TRBJ1-2	CASSTRDRDYGYTF
TRBV20-1	TRBJ2-3	CSASTPGLAADTQYF
TRBV9	TRBJ2-3	CASSPQPTADTQYF
TRBV7-2	TRBJ2-7	CASSLEAGLQYEQYF
TRBV7-6	TRBJ2-2	CASTTTTGVTGELFF
TRBV5-1	TRBJ1-1	CASSRENNGMKAFF
TRBV19	TRBJ1-5	CASTREAASFSNQPQHF
TRBV20-1	TRBJ2-7	CSTTSGMITLNEQYF
TRBV6-1	TRBJ2-7	CASGPGRISYEQYF
TRBV29-1	TRBJ2-1	CSVDGGSGRAYNEQFF
TRBV11-2	TRBJ1-5	CARRYRGNQPQHF
TRBV7-9	TRBJ2-1	CASSPDSLVNEQLF
TRBV20-1	TRBJ1-1	CSAIRQGEAFF
TRBV20-1	TRBJ1-5	CSAGTEGGEPQHF
TRBV28	TRBJ2-5	CASSLVSRETQYF
TRBV20-1	TRBJ1-5	CSARGGNNQPQHF
TRBV7-8	TRBJ2-6	CASSGNRATQTNYGANVLTF
TRBV10-3	TRBJ2-1	CAISGRSYNEQFF
TRBV10-3	TRBJ2-3	CAINPGTGRDTQYF
TRBV20-1	TRBJ2-5	CSARGTRELETQYF
TRBV19	TRBJ2-7	CASSLQDIAYEQYF
TRBV29-1	TRBJ2-7	CSGGGVYEQYF
TRBV19	TRBJ2-5	CASSKEREGKETQYF
TRBV19	TRBJ1-1	CASSIRGNLEAFF
TRBV4-1	TRBJ1-2	CASSQYKGPGTF
TRBV20-1	TRBJ2-1	CSARFGVAKDEQFF
TRBV29-1	TRBJ2-7	CSVEGAGGPYEQYF
TRBV20-1	TRBJ2-5	CSAGVGGSETQYF
TRBV7-3	TRBJ1-1	CASSVTGGMNTEAFF
TRBV19	TRBJ2-3	CTSTSRGARDTQYF
TRBV20-1	TRBJ1-1	CSAARGRGGVTEAFF
TRBV7-3	TRBJ2-3	CASIPGTTDTRYF
TRBV19	TRBJ2-7	CASSVRGSYNEQFFGPGQNYEQYF
TRBV10-3	TRBJ2-3	CAISEGREQQYF
TRBV2	TRBJ1-5	CASSAPGGNQPQHF